These 4 T cell receptor beta chains were sequenced from one sample in a study of blood T cells in healthy people across ages (dated by TCRdb to about 2015). Libraries were built with 5' RACE. The reads were generated on an Illumina HiSeq 2500. The second PCR ran for about 7 to 11 cycles and used a J-beta primer mix along with a sample-barcoded 5' primer. In TCRdb, the public reads were trimmed at Q25 with fastp and aligned with MiXCR, with productive beta chains retained. Every distinct CDR3 protein forms one entry, paired with its most common genes and DNA. For this sample there are approximately 770,000 distinct CDR3 sequences; roughly 64% appear just once. Together, the top ten hold about 20% of the sample. Sample: blood. These receptors came from a man aged 25-45 years in good health.

J is TRBJ1-1 and V is TRBV3-1; possible D gene TRBD1, 5 bases. V was pared by 1 base and J by 10 bases, with 13 bases between. CDR1 and CDR2 (germline): LGHDT, YNNKEL (reference sequence). The CDR3 totals 13 residues. CDR3 DNA sequence: TGTGCCAGCAGCCAAGTAGCTGGTGACAGAGCTTTCTTT. The encoded protein is CASSQVAGDRAFF.

This clonotype has more than one count but fewer than ten. The rearrangement uses TRBV7-9 and TRBJ2-7, with TRBD2 matching 7 bases. Germline CDR1 SEHNR, CDR2 FQNEAQ (reference sequence). After removal of 2 bases from V and 1 base from J, the junction contained 8 bases not matched to a gene. This CDR3 spans 16 amino acids. CDR3 DNA: TGTGCCAGCAGCTTACCCCGGGACTACCATTCCTACGAGCAGTACTTC. The encoded protein is CASSLPRDYHSYEQYF.

This rearrangement joins TRBV20-1 to TRBJ1-5; unclear D gene. CDR3 length: 16 amino acids. V lost 0 bases to trimming and J lost 1 base, with 13 bases between them. Germline V gene lookup returns CDR1 DFQATT and CDR2 SNEGSKA (reference sequence). The CDR3 region is CSARDSKLGSNQPQHF. Written as DNA, the CDR3 is TGCAGTGCTAGAGATTCCAAACTAGGGAGCAATCAGCCCCAGCATTTT.

The chain recombines TRBV7-2 with TRBJ2-5; D is possibly TRBD2 (7 bases). The CDR3 is made up of 15 amino acids. Deletions cut 4 bases from V and 3 bases from J, with 15 bases between. From germline, CDR1 is SGHTA and CDR2 FQGNSA. CDR3 protein: CASSYQAGTKETQYF. CDR3 DNA sequence: TGTGCCAGCAGCTACCAAGCGGGGACAAAAGAGACCCAGTACTTC.